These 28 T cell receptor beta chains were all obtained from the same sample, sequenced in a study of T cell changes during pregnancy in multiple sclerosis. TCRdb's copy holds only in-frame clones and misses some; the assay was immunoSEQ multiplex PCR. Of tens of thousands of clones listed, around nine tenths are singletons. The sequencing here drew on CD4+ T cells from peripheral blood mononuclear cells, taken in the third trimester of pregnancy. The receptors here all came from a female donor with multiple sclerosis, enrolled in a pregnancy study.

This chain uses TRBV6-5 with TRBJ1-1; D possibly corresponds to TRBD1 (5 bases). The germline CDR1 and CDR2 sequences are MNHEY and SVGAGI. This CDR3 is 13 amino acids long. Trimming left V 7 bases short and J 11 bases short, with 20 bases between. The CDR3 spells CASKARGNGGAFF. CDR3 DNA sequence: TGTGCCAGCAAGGCGCGCGGGAATGGGGGGGCTTTCTTT.

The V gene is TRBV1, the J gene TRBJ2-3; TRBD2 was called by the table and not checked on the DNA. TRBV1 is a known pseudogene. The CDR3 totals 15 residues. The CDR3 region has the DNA TGCACCAGCAGCCAAGGTGATAGCCACGCAGATACGCAGTATTTT. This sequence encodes CTSSQGDSHADTQYF.

CDR3 sequence (DNA): TGTGCCAGCAGGAAAGACAGCAACTATGGCTACACCTTC. This sequence encodes CASRKDSNYGYTF. This chain links TRBV5-4 with TRBJ1-2; a possible D gene is TRBD1 (5 bases). The CDR3 runs to 13 residues. The V gene lost 5 bases and the J gene lost 2 bases, with 10 bases spanning the gap. The germline V gene has CDR1 SGHNT and CDR2 YYREEE (reference sequence).

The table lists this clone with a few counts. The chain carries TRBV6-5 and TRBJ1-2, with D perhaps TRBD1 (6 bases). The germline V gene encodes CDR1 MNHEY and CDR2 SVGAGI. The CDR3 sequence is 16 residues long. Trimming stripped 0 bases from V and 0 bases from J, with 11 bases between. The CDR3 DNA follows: TGTGCCAGCAGTTACTCGACAGGATCAGCTAACTATGGCTACACCTTC. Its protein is CASSYSTGSANYGYTF.

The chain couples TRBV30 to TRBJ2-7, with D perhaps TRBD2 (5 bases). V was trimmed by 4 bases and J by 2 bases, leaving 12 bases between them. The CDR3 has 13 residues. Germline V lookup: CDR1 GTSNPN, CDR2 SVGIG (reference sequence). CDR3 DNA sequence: TGTGCCTGGAAGCGGAGGACTCCCTACGAGCAGTACTTC. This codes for CAWKRRTPYEQYF. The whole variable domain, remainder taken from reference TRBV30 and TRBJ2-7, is SQTIHQWPATLVQPVGSPLSLECTVEGTSNPNLYWYRQAAGRGLQLLFYSVGIGQISSEVPQNLSASRPQDRQFILSSKKLLLSDSGFYLCAWKRRTPYEQYFGPGTRLTVT.

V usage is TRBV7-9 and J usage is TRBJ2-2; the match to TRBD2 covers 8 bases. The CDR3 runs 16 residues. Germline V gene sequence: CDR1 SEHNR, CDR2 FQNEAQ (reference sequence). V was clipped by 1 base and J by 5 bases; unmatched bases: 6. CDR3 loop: CASSLGGGQRTGELFF. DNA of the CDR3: TGTGCCAGCAGCTTAGGCGGGGGGCAGAGGACCGGGGAGCTGTTTTTT.

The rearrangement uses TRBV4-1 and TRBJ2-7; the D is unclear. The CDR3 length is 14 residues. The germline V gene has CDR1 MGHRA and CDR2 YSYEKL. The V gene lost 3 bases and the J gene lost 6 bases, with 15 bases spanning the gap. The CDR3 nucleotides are TGCGCCAGCAGCCAGTGGAAATTCGGGTCCGAGCAGTACTTC. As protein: CASSQWKFGSEQYF.

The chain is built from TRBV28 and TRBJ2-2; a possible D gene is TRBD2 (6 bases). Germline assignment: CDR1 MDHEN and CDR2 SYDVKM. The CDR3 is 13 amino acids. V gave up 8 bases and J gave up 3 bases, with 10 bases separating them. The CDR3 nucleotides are TGTGCCAGCGGGACTCCGGACACCGGGGAGCTGTTTTTT. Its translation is CASGTPDTGELFF.

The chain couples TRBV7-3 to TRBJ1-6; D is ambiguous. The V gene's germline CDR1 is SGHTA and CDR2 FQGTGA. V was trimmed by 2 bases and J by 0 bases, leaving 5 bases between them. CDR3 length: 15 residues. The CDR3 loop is CASSLYSSYNSPLHF. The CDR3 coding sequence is TGTGCCAGCAGCTTATACAGCTCCTATAATTCACCCCTCCACTTT.

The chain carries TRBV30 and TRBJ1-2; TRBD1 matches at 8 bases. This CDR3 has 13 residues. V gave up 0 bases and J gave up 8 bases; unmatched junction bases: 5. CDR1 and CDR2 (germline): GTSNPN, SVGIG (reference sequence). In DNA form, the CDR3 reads TGTGCCTGGAGTGTACCAGGGGGCGGGGGCTACACCTTC. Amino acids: CAWSVPGGGGYTF.

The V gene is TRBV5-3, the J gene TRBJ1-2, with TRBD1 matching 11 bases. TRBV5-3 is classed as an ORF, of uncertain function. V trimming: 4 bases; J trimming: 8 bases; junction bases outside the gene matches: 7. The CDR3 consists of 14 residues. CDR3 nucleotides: TGTGCCAGAAGCGATCGGACAGGGGGCGGGGGCTACACCTTC. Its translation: CARSDRTGGGGYTF.

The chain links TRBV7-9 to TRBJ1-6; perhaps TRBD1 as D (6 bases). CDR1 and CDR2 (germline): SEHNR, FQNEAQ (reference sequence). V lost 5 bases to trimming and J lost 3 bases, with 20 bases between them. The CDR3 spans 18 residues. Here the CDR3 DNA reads TGTGCCAGCAGCGCATATGGCGGGGGGGCGAACTATAATTCACCCCTCCACTTT. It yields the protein CASSAYGGGANYNSPLHF.

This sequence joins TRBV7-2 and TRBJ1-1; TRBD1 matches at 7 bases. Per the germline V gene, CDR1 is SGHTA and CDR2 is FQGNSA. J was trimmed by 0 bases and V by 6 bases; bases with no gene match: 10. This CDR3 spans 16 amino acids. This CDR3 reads CASRDRTAYMNTEAFF. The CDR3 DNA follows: TGTGCCAGCAGGGACAGGACAGCCTACATGAACACTGAAGCTTTCTTT.

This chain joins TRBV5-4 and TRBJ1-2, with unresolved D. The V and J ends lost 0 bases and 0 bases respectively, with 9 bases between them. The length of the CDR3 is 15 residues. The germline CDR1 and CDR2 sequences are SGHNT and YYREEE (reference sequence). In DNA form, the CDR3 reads TGTGCCAGCAGCTTGGTAGCCGCACCTAACTATGGCTACACCTTC. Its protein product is CASSLVAAPNYGYTF.

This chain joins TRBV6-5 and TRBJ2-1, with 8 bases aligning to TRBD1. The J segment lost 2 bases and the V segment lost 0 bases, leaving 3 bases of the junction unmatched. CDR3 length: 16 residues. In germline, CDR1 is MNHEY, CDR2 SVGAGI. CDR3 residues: CASSYSDRDTYNEQFF. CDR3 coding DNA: TGTGCCAGCAGTTACTCGGACAGGGACACCTACAATGAGCAGTTCTTC.

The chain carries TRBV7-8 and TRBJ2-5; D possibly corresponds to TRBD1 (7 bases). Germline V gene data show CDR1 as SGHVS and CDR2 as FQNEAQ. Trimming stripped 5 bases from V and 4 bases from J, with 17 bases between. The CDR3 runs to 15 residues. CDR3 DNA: TGTGCCAGCAGCCAGGGGGACGCGGGAAGAGAGACCCAGTACTTC. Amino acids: CASSQGDAGRETQYF.

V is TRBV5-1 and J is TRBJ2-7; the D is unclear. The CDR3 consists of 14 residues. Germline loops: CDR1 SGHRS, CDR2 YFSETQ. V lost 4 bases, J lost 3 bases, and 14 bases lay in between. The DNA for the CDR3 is TGCGCCAGCAGCAGCGAGTTGTCGGGCTACGAGCAGTACTTC. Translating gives CASSSELSGYEQYF.

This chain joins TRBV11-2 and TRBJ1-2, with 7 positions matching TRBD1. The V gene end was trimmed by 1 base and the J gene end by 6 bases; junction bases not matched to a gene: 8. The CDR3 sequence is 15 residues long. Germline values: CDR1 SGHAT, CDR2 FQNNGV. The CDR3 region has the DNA TGTGCCAGCAGCTTAGGTAGGACAGGATACGATGGCTACACCTTC. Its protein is CASSLGRTGYDGYTF.

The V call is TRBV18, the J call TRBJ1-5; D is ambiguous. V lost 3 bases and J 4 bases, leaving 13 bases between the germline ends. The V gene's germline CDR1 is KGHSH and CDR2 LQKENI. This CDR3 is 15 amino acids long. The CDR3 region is CASSPTGPKNQPQHF. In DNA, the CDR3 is TGTGCCAGCTCACCGACGGGTCCTAAAAATCAGCCCCAGCATTTT.

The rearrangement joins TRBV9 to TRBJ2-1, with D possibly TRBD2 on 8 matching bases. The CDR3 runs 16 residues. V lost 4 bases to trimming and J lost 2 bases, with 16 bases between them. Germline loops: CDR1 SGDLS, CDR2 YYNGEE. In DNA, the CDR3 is TGTGCCAGCAGCCCAGGGGGGCGGGGGGCCTACAATGAGCAGTTCTTC. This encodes CASSPGGRGAYNEQFF.

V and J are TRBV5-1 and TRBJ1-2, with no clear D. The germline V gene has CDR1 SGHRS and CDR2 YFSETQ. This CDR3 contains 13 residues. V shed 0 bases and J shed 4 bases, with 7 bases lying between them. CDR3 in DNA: TGCGCCAGCAGCTTGGATCAGGCCTATGGCTACACCTTC. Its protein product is CASSLDQAYGYTF.

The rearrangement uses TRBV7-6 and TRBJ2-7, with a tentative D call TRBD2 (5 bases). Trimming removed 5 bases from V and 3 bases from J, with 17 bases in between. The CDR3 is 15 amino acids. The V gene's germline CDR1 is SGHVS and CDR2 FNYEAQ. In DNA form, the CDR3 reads TGTGCCAGCAGCCCAAACGAGGCTGGACTCTACGAGCAGTACTTC. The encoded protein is CASSPNEAGLYEQYF.

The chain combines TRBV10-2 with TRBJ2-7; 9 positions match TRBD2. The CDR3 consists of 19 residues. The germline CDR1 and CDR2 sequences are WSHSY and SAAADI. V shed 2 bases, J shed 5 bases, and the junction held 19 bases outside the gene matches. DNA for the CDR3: TGCGCCAGCAGTGAGCCGGGACTAGCAGGGGGTGCCGGAATAGACGAGCAGTACTTC. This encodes CASSEPGLAGGAGIDEQYF.

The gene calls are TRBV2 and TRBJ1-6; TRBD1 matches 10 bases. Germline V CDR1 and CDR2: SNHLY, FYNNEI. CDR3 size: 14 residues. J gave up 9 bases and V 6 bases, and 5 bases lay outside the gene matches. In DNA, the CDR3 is TGTGCCAGCAGGCAGACAGGGGGCAGTTCACCCCTCCACTTT. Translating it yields CASRQTGGSSPLHF.

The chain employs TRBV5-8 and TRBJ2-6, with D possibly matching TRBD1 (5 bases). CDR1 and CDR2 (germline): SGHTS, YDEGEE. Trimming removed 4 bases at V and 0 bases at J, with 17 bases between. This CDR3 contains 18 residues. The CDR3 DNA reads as TGTGCCAGCAGCCCCCGGACAAAATTAAGCTCTGGGGCCAACGTCCTGACTTTC. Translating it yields CASSPRTKLSSGANVLTF.

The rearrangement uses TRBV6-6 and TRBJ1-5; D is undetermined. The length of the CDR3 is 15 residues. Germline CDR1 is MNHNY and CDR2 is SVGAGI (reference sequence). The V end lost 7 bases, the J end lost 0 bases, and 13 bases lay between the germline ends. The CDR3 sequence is CASTSGIASNQPQHF. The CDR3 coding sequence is TGTGCCAGCACCTCAGGAATCGCTAGCAATCAGCCCCAGCATTTT.

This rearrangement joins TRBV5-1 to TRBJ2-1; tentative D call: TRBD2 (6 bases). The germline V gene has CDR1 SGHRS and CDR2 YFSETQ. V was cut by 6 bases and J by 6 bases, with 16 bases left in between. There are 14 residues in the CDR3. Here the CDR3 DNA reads TGCGCCAGCAAAAGACTTTACGGGGGCAATGAGCAGTTCTTC. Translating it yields CASKRLYGGNEQFF.

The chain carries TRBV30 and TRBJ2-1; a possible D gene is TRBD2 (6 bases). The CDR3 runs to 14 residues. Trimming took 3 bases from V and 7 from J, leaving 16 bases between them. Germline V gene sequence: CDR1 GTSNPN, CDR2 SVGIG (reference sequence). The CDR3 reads CAWRLPGLPNEQFF. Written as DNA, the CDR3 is TGTGCCTGGAGATTACCGGGACTTCCGAATGAGCAGTTCTTC.